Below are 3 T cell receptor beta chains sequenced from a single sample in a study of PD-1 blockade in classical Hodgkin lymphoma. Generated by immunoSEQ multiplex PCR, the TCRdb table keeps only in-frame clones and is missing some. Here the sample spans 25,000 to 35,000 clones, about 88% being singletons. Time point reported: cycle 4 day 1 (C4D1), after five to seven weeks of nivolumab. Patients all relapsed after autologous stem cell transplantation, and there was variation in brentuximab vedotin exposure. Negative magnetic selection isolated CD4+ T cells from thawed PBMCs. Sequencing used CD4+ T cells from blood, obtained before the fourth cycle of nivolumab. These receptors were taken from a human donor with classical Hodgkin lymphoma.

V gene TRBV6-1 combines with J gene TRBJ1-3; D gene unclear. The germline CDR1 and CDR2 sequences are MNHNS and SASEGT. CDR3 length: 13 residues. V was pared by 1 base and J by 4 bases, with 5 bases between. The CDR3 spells CASSEDGGNTIYF. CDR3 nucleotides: TGTGCCAGCAGTGAAGATGGGGGAAACACCATATATTTT.

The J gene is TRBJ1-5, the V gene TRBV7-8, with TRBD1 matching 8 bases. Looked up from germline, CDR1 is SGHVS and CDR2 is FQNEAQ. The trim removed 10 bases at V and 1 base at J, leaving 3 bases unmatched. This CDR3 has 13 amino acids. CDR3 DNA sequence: TGTGCCACCGGACAGGGCAGCAATCAGCCCCAGCATTTT. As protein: CATGQGSNQPQHF.

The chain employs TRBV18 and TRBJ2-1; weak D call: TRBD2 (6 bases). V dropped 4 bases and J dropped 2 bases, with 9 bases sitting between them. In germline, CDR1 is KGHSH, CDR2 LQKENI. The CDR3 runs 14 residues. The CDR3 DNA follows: TGTGCCAGCTCACGGGCGGGAACCTACAATGAGCAGTTCTTC. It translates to CASSRAGTYNEQFF.